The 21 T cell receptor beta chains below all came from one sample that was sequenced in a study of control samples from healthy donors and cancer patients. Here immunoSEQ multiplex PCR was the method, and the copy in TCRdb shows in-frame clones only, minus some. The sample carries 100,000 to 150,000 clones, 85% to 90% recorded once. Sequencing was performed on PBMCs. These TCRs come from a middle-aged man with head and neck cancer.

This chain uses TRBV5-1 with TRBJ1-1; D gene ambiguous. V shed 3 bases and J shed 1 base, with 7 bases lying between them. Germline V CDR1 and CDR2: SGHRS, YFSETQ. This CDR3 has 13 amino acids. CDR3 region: CASSSGWNTEAFF. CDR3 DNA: TGCGCCAGCAGCTCGGGCTGGAACACTGAAGCTTTCTTT.

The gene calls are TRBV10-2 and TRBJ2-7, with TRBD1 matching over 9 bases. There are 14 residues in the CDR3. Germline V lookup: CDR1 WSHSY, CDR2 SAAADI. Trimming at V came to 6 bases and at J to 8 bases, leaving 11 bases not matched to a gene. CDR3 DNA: TGCGCCAGCAGAGACCCGGGACAGGGACCTAAGCAGTACTTC. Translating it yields CASRDPGQGPKQYF.

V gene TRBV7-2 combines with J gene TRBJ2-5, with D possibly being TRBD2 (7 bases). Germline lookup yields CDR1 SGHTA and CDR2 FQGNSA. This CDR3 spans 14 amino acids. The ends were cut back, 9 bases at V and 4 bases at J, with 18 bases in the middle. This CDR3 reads CASRGGGARETQYF. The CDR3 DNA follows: TGTGCCAGTCGAGGAGGGGGGGCCCGAGAGACCCAGTACTTC.

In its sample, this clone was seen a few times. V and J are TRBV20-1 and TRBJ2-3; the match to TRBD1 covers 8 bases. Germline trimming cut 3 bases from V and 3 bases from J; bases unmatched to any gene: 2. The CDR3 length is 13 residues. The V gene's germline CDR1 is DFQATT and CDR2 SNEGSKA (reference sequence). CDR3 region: CSASYRGTDTQYF. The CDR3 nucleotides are TGCAGTGCTAGTTACAGGGGGACAGATACGCAGTATTTT.

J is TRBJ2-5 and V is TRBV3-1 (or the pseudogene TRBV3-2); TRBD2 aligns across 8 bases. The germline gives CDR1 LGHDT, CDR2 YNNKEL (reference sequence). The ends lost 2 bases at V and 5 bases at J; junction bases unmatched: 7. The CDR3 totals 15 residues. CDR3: CASSQLGGGRETQYF. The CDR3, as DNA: TGTGCCAGCAGCCAATTGGGCGGGGGGCGGGAGACCCAGTACTTC.

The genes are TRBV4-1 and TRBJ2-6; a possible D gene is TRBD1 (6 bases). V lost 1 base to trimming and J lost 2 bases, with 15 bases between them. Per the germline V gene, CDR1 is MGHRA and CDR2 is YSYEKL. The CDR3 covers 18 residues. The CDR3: CASSQGPPNRAGANVLTF. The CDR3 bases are TGCGCCAGCAGCCAAGGCCCTCCAAACAGGGCTGGGGCCAACGTCCTGACTTTC.

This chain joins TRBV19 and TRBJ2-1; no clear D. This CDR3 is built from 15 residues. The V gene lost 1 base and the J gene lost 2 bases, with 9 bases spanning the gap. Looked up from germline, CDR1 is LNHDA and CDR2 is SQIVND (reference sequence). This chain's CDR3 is CASSIGFHPYNEQFF. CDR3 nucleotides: TGTGCCAGTAGTATAGGTTTTCACCCCTACAATGAGCAGTTCTTC. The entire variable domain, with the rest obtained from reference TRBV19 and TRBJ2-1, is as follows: DGGITQSPKYLFRKEGQNVTLSCEQNLNHDAMYWYRQDPGQGLRLIYYSQIVNDFQKGDIAEGYSVSREKKESFPLTVTSAQKNPTAFYLCASSIGFHPYNEQFFGPGTRLTVL.

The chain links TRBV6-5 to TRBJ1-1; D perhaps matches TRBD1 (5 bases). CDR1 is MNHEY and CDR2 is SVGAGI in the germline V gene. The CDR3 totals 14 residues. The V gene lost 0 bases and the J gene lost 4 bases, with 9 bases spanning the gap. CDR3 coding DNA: TGTGCCAGCAGTTACTCGACGGGGGGCACTGAAGCTTTCTTT. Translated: CASSYSTGGTEAFF.

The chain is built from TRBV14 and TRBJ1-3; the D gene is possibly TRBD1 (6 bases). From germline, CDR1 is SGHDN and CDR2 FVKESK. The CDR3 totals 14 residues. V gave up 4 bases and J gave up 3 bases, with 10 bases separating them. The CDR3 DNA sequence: TGTGCCAGCAGCCTCAGGGGTTTTGGAAACACCATATATTTT. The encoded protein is CASSLRGFGNTIYF.

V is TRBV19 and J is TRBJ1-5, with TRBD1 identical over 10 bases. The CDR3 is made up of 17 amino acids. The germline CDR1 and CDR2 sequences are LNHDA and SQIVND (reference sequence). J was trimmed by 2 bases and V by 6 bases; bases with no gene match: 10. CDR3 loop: CASSRLTGGSGNQPQHF. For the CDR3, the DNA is TGTGCCAGTAGCCGCCTGACAGGGGGCTCGGGCAATCAGCCCCAGCATTTT.

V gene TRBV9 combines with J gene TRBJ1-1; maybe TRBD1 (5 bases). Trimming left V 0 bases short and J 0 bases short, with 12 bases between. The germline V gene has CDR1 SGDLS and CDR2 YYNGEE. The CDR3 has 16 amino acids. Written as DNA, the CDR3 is TGTGCCAGCAGCGTAGCGCCGGGGCGGATGAACACTGAAGCTTTCTTT. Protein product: CASSVAPGRMNTEAFF.

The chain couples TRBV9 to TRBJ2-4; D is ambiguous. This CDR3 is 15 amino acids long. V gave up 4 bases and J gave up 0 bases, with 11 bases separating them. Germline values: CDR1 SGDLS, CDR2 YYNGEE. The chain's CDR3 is CASSPDPIAKNIQYF. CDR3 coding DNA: TGTGCCAGCAGCCCAGACCCTATAGCCAAAAACATTCAGTACTTC.

The chain's CDR3 is CASSLSGTQYF. The CDR3 DNA follows: TGTGCCAGCAGTCTAAGTGGTACGCAGTATTTT. The V and J genes are TRBV6-5 and TRBJ2-3; the D is unclear. V was trimmed by 5 bases and J by 8 bases, leaving 8 bases between them. The CDR3 is 11 residues long. CDR1 is MNHEY and CDR2 is SVGAGI in the germline V gene.

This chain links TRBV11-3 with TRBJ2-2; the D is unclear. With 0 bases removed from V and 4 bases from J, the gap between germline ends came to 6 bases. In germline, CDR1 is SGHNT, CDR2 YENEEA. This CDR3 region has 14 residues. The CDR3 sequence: CASSLDPGTGELFF. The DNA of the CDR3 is TGTGCCAGCAGCTTAGACCCGGGCACCGGGGAGCTGTTTTTT.

The CDR3 coding sequence is TGCGCCAGCAGCCCAACTCGGCGGAACGCGAACACCGGGGAGCTGTTTTTT. Translated: CASSPTRRNANTGELFF. The gene calls are TRBV4-1 and TRBJ2-2; D gene unclear. Trimming removed 4 bases from V and 0 bases from J, with 15 bases in between. Germline V gives CDR1 MGHRA, CDR2 YSYEKL. This CDR3 spans 17 amino acids.

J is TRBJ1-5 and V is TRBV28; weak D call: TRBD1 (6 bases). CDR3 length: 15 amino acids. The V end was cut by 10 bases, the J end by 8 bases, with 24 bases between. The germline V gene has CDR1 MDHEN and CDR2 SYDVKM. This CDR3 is CATYALTGPSEPQHF. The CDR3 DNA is TGTGCCACCTACGCGCTGACAGGCCCTTCAGAGCCCCAGCATTTT.

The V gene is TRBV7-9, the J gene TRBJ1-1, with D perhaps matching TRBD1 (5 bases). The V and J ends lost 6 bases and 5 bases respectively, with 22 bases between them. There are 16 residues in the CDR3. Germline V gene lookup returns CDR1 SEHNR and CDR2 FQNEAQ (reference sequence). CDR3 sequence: CASSPRLPGEGTEAFF. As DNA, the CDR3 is TGTGCCAGCAGTCCTCGTCTTCCTGGGGAGGGGACTGAAGCTTTCTTT.

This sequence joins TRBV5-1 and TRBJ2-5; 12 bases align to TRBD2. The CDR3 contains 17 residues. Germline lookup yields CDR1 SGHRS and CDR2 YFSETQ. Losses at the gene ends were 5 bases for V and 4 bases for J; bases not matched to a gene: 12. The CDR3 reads CASSPGTSGLGGETQYF. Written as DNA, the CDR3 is TGCGCCAGCAGTCCTGGGACTAGCGGGCTGGGGGGAGAGACCCAGTACTTC.

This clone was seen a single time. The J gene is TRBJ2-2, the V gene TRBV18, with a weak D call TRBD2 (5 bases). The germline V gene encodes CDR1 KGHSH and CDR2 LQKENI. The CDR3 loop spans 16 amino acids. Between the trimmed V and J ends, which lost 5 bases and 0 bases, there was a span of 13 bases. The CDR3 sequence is CASSTKADANTGELFF. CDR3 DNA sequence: TGTGCCAGCTCAACCAAAGCGGACGCGAACACCGGGGAGCTGTTTTTT. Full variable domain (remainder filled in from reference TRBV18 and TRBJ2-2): NAGVMQNPRHLVRRRGQEARLRCSPMKGHSHVYWYRQLPEEGLKFMVYLQKENIIDESGMPKERFSAEFPKEGPSILRIQQVVRGDSAAYFCASSTKADANTGELFFGEGSRLTVL.

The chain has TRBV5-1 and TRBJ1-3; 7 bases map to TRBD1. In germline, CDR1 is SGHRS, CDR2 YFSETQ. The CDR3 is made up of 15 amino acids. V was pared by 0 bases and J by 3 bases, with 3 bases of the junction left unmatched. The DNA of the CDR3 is TGCGCCAGCAGCTTGGCCGGGACAGATGGAAACACCATATATTTT. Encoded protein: CASSLAGTDGNTIYF.

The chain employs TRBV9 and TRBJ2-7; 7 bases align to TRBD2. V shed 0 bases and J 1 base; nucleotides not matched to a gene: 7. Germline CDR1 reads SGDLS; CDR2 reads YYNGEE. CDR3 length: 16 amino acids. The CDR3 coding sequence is TGTGCCAGCAGCGTAGCTGCGGGAGCTTATTCCTACGAGCAGTACTTC. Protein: CASSVAAGAYSYEQYF.